A single sample gave rise to the 21 T cell receptor beta chains below, sequenced in a study of blood T cell repertoires in COVID-19. The protocol was immunoSEQ multiplex PCR, while the TCRdb copy is restricted to in-frame clones and leaves out a portion. The table records some 220,000 clones, about four fifths of them present only once. The sample was peripheral blood. All receptors come from a woman aged 25 to 39 who had recovered from COVID-19.

This rearrangement joins TRBV2 to TRBJ2-7, with 7 bases fitting TRBD2. Germline CDR1 and CDR2: SNHLY and FYNNEI. The V segment lost 7 bases and the J segment 4 bases; nucleotides outside the gene matches: 10. This CDR3 spans 14 amino acids. The DNA of the CDR3 is TGTGCCAGCATAAGGGCGGGAGAGGGATACGAGCAGTACTTC. Translating gives CASIRAGEGYEQYF.

The chain employs TRBV7-3 and TRBJ2-5, with 9 bases fitting TRBD1. Germline values: CDR1 SGHTA, CDR2 FQGTGA. CDR3 size: 15 residues. The V gene end was trimmed by 4 bases and the J gene end by 4 bases; junction bases not matched to a gene: 7. DNA of the CDR3: TGTGCCAGCAGCTCGGGACAGGGTTGGGGAGAGACCCAGTACTTC. Translating gives CASSSGQGWGETQYF.

The CDR3 DNA reads as TGTGCCAGCAGTTTAAGGGGGCTCTCCTACGAGCAGTACTTC. Its protein product is CASSLRGLSYEQYF. This chain connects TRBV27 to TRBJ2-7, with 7 bases aligning to TRBD1. V shed 2 bases, J shed 0 bases, and the junction held 1 base outside the gene matches. The CDR3 consists of 14 residues. CDR1 and CDR2 from the germline V gene are MNHEY and SMNVEV (reference sequence).

This clone was observed a single time. The chain recombines TRBV6-5 with TRBJ1-6; D is uncertain. The CDR3 runs to 11 residues. V was pared by 6 bases and J by 6 bases, with 3 bases between. Germline V gene data show CDR1 as MNHEY and CDR2 as SVGAGI. The CDR3 DNA follows: TGTGCCAGCAGAGCTAATTCACCCCTCCACTTT. Protein: CASRANSPLHF.

The chain employs TRBV4-1 and TRBJ2-7; D might be TRBD2 (6 bases). The length of the CDR3 is 16 residues. V dropped 1 base and J dropped 4 bases, with 17 bases sitting between them. The germline CDR1 and CDR2 sequences are MGHRA and YSYEKL. Here the CDR3 DNA reads TGCGCCAGCAGCCAAGCAAGACCTAGCGCCCCTTACGAGCAGTACTTC. It codes for CASSQARPSAPYEQYF.

V and J are TRBV28 and TRBJ1-5, with TRBD1 identical over 9 bases. The V segment lost 3 bases and the J segment 1 base; nucleotides outside the gene matches: 7. Germline V gene lookup returns CDR1 MDHEN and CDR2 SYDVKM. The CDR3 consists of 17 residues. The chain's CDR3 is CASSFSTGQGSNQPQHF. The CDR3 region has the DNA TGTGCCAGCAGTTTTTCTACGGGACAGGGAAGCAATCAGCCCCAGCATTTT.

This chain uses TRBV6-5 with TRBJ2-7; possible D gene TRBD1, 6 bases. V shed 9 bases and J shed 0 bases, with 18 bases lying between them. The CDR3 runs 15 residues. Germline values: CDR1 MNHEY, CDR2 SVGAGI. The CDR3 reads CASVPQTGSSYEQYF. The CDR3 region has the DNA TGTGCCAGTGTCCCCCAGACAGGAAGCTCCTACGAGCAGTACTTC.

V gene TRBV11-2 combines with J gene TRBJ1-1; TRBD1 agrees at 12 bases. Germline trimming cut 1 base from V and 5 bases from J; bases unmatched to any gene: 2. This CDR3 has 15 amino acids. Germline V gives CDR1 SGHAT, CDR2 FQNNGV. This CDR3 is CASSLGDRGQTEAFF. CDR3 in DNA: TGTGCCAGCAGCTTAGGGGACAGGGGGCAGACTGAAGCTTTCTTT.

This clone was detected only once. This sequence joins TRBV5-1 and TRBJ1-1; 10 positions agree with TRBD1. The junction had 11 bases not matched to a gene; V was cut back by 6 bases and J by 9 bases. CDR3 length: 14 amino acids. Germline loops: CDR1 SGHRS, CDR2 YFSETQ. The CDR3 DNA reads TGCGCCAGCACCCCAGTCGGACAGGGGGGAAAAGCTTTCTTT. It codes for CASTPVGQGGKAFF.

V gene TRBV15 combines with J gene TRBJ1-2; D is possibly TRBD1 (5 bases). V gave up 1 base and J gave up 7 bases, with 16 bases separating them. The CDR3 loop spans 15 amino acids. The germline CDR1 and CDR2 sequences are LNHNV and YYDKDF (reference sequence). For the CDR3, the DNA is TGTGCCACCAGCAGAGGTATAGAAGGGGTGAGTGGCTACACCTTC. It is translated as CATSRGIEGVSGYTF.

The gene calls are TRBV4-2 and TRBJ2-7, with TRBD1 matching over 7 bases. The V gene's germline CDR1 is LGHNA and CDR2 YNFKEQ. The CDR3 totals 16 residues. The J segment lost 4 bases and the V segment lost 4 bases, leaving 13 bases of the junction unmatched. The CDR3 DNA reads TGTGCCAGCAGCCCCCAGGCTGACAGGGTGGGATACGAGCAGTACTTC. Its translation: CASSPQADRVGYEQYF.

The rearrangement links TRBV19 to TRBJ1-5, with a possible D match to TRBD1 (5 bases). V lost 10 bases and J lost 3, with 10 bases in between. Germline V gene lookup returns CDR1 LNHDA and CDR2 SQIVND (reference sequence). The CDR3 loop spans 12 amino acids. The CDR3 nucleotides read TGTGCCACCCGGACACCCAATCAGCCCCAGCATTTT. Amino acids: CATRTPNQPQHF. Looking up the rest from reference TRBV19 and TRBJ1-5 gives the full variable domain: DGGITQSPKYLFRKEGQNVTLSCEQNLNHDAMYWYRQDPGQGLRLIYYSQIVNDFQKGDIAEGYSVSREKKESFPLTVTSAQKNPTAFYLCATRTPNQPQHFGDGTRLSIL.

This chain links TRBV13 with TRBJ2-1; 12 bases fit TRBD2. CDR3 length: 17 residues. The V gene's germline CDR1 is PRHDT and CDR2 FYEKMQ (reference sequence). V lost 5 bases to trimming and J lost 0 bases; unmatched junction nucleotides: 5. CDR3 DNA: TGTGCCAGCAGCGTTACTAGCGGGAGGTCCTCCTACAATGAGCAGTTCTTC. This gives the protein CASSVTSGRSSYNEQFF.

This chain uses TRBV3-1 (or the pseudogene TRBV3-2) with TRBJ2-7; TRBD2 aligns across 8 bases. Losses at the gene ends were 4 bases for V and 3 bases for J; bases not matched to a gene: 8. This CDR3 region has 15 residues. The germline V gene encodes CDR1 LGHDT and CDR2 YNNKEL (reference sequence). The CDR3 bases are TGTGCCAGCAGCCTGAACCCGGGGGGGAACTACGAGCAGTACTTC. Amino acids: CASSLNPGGNYEQYF.

The chain joins TRBV5-1 to TRBJ2-5, with 7 nucleotides matching TRBD2. This CDR3 region has 15 residues. With 1 base clipped from V and 3 bases from J, the junction kept 6 bases outside the gene matches. Germline V gene sequence: CDR1 SGHRS, CDR2 YFSETQ. Here the CDR3 reads CASSLRGSSEETQYF. Here the CDR3 DNA reads TGCGCCAGCAGCTTGCGCGGGAGTTCAGAAGAGACCCAGTACTTC.

This chain links TRBV28 with TRBJ1-4; no reliable D call. The CDR3 has 11 amino acids. Germline V lookup: CDR1 MDHEN, CDR2 SYDVKM. V was trimmed by 2 bases and J by 8 bases, leaving 3 bases between them. CDR3 in amino acids: CASSLEEKLFF. CDR3 coding DNA: TGTGCCAGCAGTTTAGAGGAAAAACTGTTTTTT.

This clone was picked up one time. The chain has TRBV19 and TRBJ1-2, with D possibly being TRBD1 (6 bases). Trimming took off 5 bases at V and 2 bases at J, with 18 bases between the two ends. This CDR3 comprises 16 residues. The germline gives CDR1 LNHDA, CDR2 SQIVND (reference sequence). The CDR3 DNA reads as TGTGCCAGTAGTGGCGCGGGCGGGGGGGCGAACTATGGCTACACCTTC. Protein product: CASSGAGGGANYGYTF.

This clone occurred a few times. The same CDR3 can be traced to other DNA sequences in this sample. The rearrangement joins TRBV7-9 to TRBJ1-1, with 8 bases fitting TRBD1. After removal of 0 bases from V and 1 base from J, the junction contained 1 base not matched to a gene. CDR1 and CDR2 (germline): SEHNR, FQNEAQ (reference sequence). CDR3 length equals 15 residues. CDR3 loop: CASSLAGQGNTEAFF. CDR3 sequence (DNA): TGTGCCAGCAGCTTAGCTGGACAGGGGAACACTGAAGCTTTCTTT.

The CDR3: CAWSAGTGGVYEQYF. CDR3 coding DNA: TGTGCCTGGAGTGCCGGGACAGGGGGGGTTTACGAGCAGTACTTC. The rearrangement links TRBV30 to TRBJ2-7, with 11 bases that match TRBD1. The trim removed 1 base at V and 4 bases at J, leaving 6 bases unmatched. The CDR3 contains 15 residues. Germline V gene lookup returns CDR1 GTSNPN and CDR2 SVGIG (reference sequence).

The rearrangement uses TRBV7-2 and TRBJ2-7, with 9 bases identical to TRBD1. Unmatched junction bases numbered 2, after V lost 5 bases and J lost 6 bases. The CDR3 is 12 residues long. Germline lookup yields CDR1 SGHTA and CDR2 FQGNSA. CDR3 loop: CASSTTGGEQYF. The CDR3 DNA is TGTGCCAGCAGCACGACAGGGGGCGAGCAGTACTTC.

The V gene is TRBV2, the J gene TRBJ2-2, with 14 nucleotides matching TRBD2. Germline lookup yields CDR1 SNHLY and CDR2 FYNNEI. CDR3 length equals 16 residues. V shed 6 bases, J shed 5 bases, and the junction held 5 bases outside the gene matches. Here the CDR3 reads CASRGLAGVSTGELFF. The CDR3 DNA reads as TGTGCCAGCAGGGGACTAGCGGGAGTGAGTACCGGGGAGCTGTTTTTT.